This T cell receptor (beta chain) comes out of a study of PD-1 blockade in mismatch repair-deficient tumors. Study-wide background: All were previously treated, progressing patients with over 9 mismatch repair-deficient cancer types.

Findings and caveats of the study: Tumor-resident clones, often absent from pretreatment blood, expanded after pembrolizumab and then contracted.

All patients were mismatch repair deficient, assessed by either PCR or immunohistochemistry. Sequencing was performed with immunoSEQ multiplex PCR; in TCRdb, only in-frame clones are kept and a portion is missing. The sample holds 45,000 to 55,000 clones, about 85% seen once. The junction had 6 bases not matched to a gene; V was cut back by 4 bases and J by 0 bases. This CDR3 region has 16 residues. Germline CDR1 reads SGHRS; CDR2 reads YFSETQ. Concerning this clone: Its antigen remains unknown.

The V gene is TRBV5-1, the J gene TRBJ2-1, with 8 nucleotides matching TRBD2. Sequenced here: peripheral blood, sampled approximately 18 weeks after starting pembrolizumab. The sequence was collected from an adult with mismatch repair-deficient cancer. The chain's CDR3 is CASSGTGRGSYNEQFF. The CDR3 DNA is TGCGCCAGCAGCGGTACCGGGAGGGGCTCCTACAATGAGCAGTTCTTC.